This is a list of T cell receptor beta chains from one sample in a study of T cell responses to AZD1222 COVID-19 vaccine. TCRdb's table, derived via immunoSEQ multiplex PCR, lists solely in-frame clones and lacks some. Of 90,000 to 100,000 clones in the sample, approximately 88% were seen once. The specimen was peripheral blood, collected on day 0 of AZD1222 vaccination. The receptor source for this set is an adult in good health. Each CDR3 is given with its conserved first and last residue. Each record gives: J gene, clone size, V gene, D gene, CDR3 DNA, CDR3 protein. D genes are given only for firm matches. Clone sizes are given selectively: once, few, many, or a class where the clone is expanded.

J: TRBJ1-6; size: -; V: TRBV9; D: TRBD1; DNA: TGTGCCAGCCGGGGACAGGATAATTCACCCCTCCACTTT; CDR3: CASRGQDNSPLHF
J: TRBJ2-7; size: -; V: TRBV4-1; D: TRBD1; DNA: TGCGCCAGCAGCGACAGGGGGAATGTGGACGAGCAGTACTTC; CDR3: CASSDRGNVDEQYF
J: TRBJ1-1; size: -; V: TRBV6-5; D: -; DNA: TGTGCCAGCAGTTACTCGAGGGGGGGAGGCACTGAAGCTTTCTTT; CDR3: CASSYSRGGGTEAFF
J: TRBJ2-3; size: once; V: TRBV29-1; D: TRBD1; DNA: TGCAGCGTTGATACGAGGGGGCTGAACGCAGATACGCAGTATTTT; CDR3: CSVDTRGLNADTQYF
J: TRBJ1-2; size: -; V: TRBV2; D: -; DNA: TGTGCCAGCAGTGGGGAGACAGACCCCCCCTATGGCTACACCTTC; CDR3: CASSGETDPPYGYTF
J: TRBJ2-4; size: -; V: TRBV30; D: -; DNA: TGTGCCTGGAGGGAGCCCCTCAAAAACATTCAGTACTTC; CDR3: CAWREPLKNIQYF
J: TRBJ2-2; size: -; V: TRBV5-1; D: -; DNA: TGCGCCAGCAGCTTGAAGGGGATAGGGACCGGGGAGCTGTTTTTT; CDR3: CASSLKGIGTGELFF
J: TRBJ1-5; size: -; V: TRBV6-2/TRBV6-3; D: TRBD1; DNA: TGTGCCAGCAGTTACGAAAGGGACAGGGTTTTTAGCAATCAGCCCCAGCATTTT; CDR3: CASSYERDRVFSNQPQHF
J: TRBJ2-7; size: -; V: TRBV5-6; D: -; DNA: TGTGCCAGCAGCAGCTTCGGACAGACGGCAAACGAGCAGTACTTC; CDR3: CASSSFGQTANEQYF
J: TRBJ1-1; size: -; V: TRBV3-1/TRBV3-2; D: -; DNA: TGTGCCAGCAGCCAGCACCGTGAAGCTTTCTTT; CDR3: CASSQHREAFF
J: TRBJ2-2; size: -; V: TRBV4-1; D: TRBD1; DNA: TGCGCCAGCAGCCCTACTGGGACAGCGAACACCGGGGAGCTGTTTTTT; CDR3: CASSPTGTANTGELFF
J: TRBJ2-1; size: -; V: TRBV19; D: -; DNA: TGTGCCAGTAGTTCCCGACTAGGAAGCTCCTACAATGAGCAGTTCTTC; CDR3: CASSSRLGSSYNEQFF
J: TRBJ1-1; size: -; V: TRBV29-1; D: -; DNA: TGCAGCGCGACCAACCAGGGGAAAGCTTTCTTT; CDR3: CSATNQGKAFF
J: TRBJ2-1; size: -; V: TRBV3-1/TRBV3-2; D: -; DNA: TGTGCCAGCAGCCTTGGCCACCGGGGCCGGGAGCAGTTCTTC; CDR3: CASSLGHRGREQFF
J: TRBJ2-1; size: -; V: TRBV5-4; D: -; DNA: TGTGCCAGCAGCCGAACTAGCAATGAGCAGTTCTTC; CDR3: CASSRTSNEQFF
J: TRBJ2-6; size: -; V: TRBV19; D: -; DNA: TGTGCCAGTAGTAAACCCCCGGGCCTGGGGTTCTCTGGGGCCAACGTCCTGACTTTC; CDR3: CASSKPPGLGFSGANVLTF
J: TRBJ1-1; size: -; V: TRBV4-1; D: -; DNA: TGCGCCAGCAGCCAAGATCTGAGGACTGAAGCTTTCTTT; CDR3: CASSQDLRTEAFF
J: TRBJ2-5; size: -; V: TRBV4-3; D: -; DNA: TGCGCCAGCAGCCAAGATTGGCGGGGGCTATGCCAAGAGACCCAGTACTTC; CDR3: CASSQDWRGLCQETQYF
J: TRBJ2-4; size: few; V: TRBV19; D: -; DNA: TGTGCCAGTAGTATAAGAGACACACTAGCCAAAAACATTCAGTACTTC; CDR3: CASSIRDTLAKNIQYF
J: TRBJ2-2; size: -; V: TRBV5-1; D: -; DNA: TGCGCCAGCCGGACGCTTGGGCCCGGGGAGCTGTTTTTT; CDR3: CASRTLGPGELFF
J: TRBJ2-5; size: -; V: TRBV5-5; D: -; DNA: TGTGCCAGCAGCTTGGCCGGCGGAGCATGGGAGACCCAGTACTTC; CDR3: CASSLAGGAWETQYF
J: TRBJ2-6; size: -; V: TRBV5-6; D: -; DNA: TGTGCCAGCAGTTTTAGTTCCGGGGCCAACGTCCTGACTTTC; CDR3: CASSFSSGANVLTF